The T cell receptor beta chain described here comes from a study of early T cells in non-severe SARS-CoV-2 infection. V lost 4 bases and J lost 4; bases outside the gene matches: 6. The CDR3 contains 14 residues. Germline V lookup: CDR1 SGHDT, CDR2 YYEEEE. TCRdb re-derived calls from the 5' RACE reads in MiXCR, one entry per CDR3 protein. This table has 55,000 or so distinct CDR3 sequences, approximately 10% appearing once. Study observations and caveats: Missing private and CD4 specificities, VDJdb matching favored anti-spike CD8 responses.

This clonotype is medium-sized. What it recognizes is unknown. This rearrangement joins TRBV5-6 to TRBJ2-3, with 7 bases lining up with TRBD2. This clonotype was sampled from an adult who was a healthcare worker with PCR-confirmed SARS-CoV-2 infection or an uninfected control (not recorded which). Input material: whole blood. CDR3 residues: CASSTLASADTQYF. The DNA for the CDR3 is TGTGCCAGCAGCACACTAGCGTCTGCAGATACGCAGTATTTT.